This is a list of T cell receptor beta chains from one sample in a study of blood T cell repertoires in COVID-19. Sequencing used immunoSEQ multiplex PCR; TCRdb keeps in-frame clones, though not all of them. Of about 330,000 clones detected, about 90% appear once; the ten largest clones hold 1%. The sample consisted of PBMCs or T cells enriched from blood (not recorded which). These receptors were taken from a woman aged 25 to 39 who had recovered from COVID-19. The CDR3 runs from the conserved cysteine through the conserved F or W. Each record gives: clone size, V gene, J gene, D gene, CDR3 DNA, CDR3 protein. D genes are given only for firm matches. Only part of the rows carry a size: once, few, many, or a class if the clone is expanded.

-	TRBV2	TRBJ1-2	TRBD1	TGTGCCAGCATTCCAGACAGGGGGCGGGTCTATGGCTACACCTTC	CASIPDRGRVYGYTF
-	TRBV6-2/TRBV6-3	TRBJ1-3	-	TGTGCCAGCAGCTTCGGACAGCACTCTGGAAACACCATATATTTT	CASSFGQHSGNTIYF
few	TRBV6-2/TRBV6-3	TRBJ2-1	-	TGTGCCAGCAGTCGGTCCAGGGACAATGAGCAGTTCTTC	CASSRSRDNEQFF
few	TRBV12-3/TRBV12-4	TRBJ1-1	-	TGTGCCAGCAGTTTTAACAGACCAGAAGCTTTCTTT	CASSFNRPEAFF
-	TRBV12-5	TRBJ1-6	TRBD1	TGTGCTAGTGCCCTCGCGGCTGTGGCTGGCGGGACAGCTTTCTATAATTCACCCCTCCACTTT	CASALAAVAGGTAFYNSPLHF
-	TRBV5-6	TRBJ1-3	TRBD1	TGTGCCAGCAGCTTGGCCCGGGACAGGGGCTACTCTGGAAACACCATATATTTT	CASSLARDRGYSGNTIYF
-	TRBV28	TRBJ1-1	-	TGTGCCAGCAGTTTATCGGAGGGCGTGAACACTGAAGCTTTCTTT	CASSLSEGVNTEAFF
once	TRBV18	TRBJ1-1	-	TGTGCCAGCTCACATGACAGCAGAGGCACTGAAGCTTTCTTT	CASSHDSRGTEAFF
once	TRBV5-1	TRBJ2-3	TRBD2	TGCGCCAGCAGTAATTCCGGGGGGGCAGATACGCAGTATTTT	CASSNSGGADTQYF
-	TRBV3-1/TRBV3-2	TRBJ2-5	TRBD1	TGTGCCAGCAGCCAAGGGGACAGGACTCAAGAGACCCAGTACTTC	CASSQGDRTQETQYF
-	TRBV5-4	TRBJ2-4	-	TGTGCCAGCAGCTTGGATGGTAGTCTAGCCAAAAACATTCAGTACTTC	CASSLDGSLAKNIQYF
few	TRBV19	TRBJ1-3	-	TGTGCCAGTAGTATGAGTCGCGGGCAATCTGGAAACACCATATATTTT	CASSMSRGQSGNTIYF
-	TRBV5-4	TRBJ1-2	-	TGTGCCAGCAGCTTGGTAGGGGCAGGGATCGGCTATGGCTACACCTTC	CASSLVGAGIGYGYTF
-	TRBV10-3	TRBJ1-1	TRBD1	TGTGCCATCACGTCGGGACAGGGAAACACTGAAGCTTTCTTT	CAITSGQGNTEAFF
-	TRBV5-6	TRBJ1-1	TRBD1	TGTGCCTCACGACAGGGGACTACTGAAGCTTTCTTT	CASRQGTTEAFF
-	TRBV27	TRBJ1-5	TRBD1	TGTGCCAGCAGCCTGACAGGGTCGAATCAGCCCCAGCATTTT	CASSLTGSNQPQHF
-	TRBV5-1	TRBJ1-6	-	TGCGCCAGCAGCTTGGAAGTGGAGAATTCACCCCTCCACTTT	CASSLEVENSPLHF
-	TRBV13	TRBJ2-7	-	TGTGCCAGCAGCCCCCCTAACAGGAACGAGCAGTACTTC	CASSPPNRNEQYF
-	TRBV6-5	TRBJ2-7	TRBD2	TGTGCCAGCGGAACACTAGCGGGGGTTGCCTACGAGCAGTACTTC	CASGTLAGVAYEQYF
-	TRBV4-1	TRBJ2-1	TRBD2	TGCGCCAGCAGCCCCCGGGACTATAGCGGGGGTGAGCAGTTCTTC	CASSPRDYSGGEQFF
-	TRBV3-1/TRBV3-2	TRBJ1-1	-	TGTGCCAGCAGCCAAGTCCAGGGGCCCCCGAACACTGAAGCTTTCTTT	CASSQVQGPPNTEAFF
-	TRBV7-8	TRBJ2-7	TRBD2	TGTGCCAGCACAGCTCGGCAGGGAGGGTACGAGCAGTACTTC	CASTARQGGYEQYF
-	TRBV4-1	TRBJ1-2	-	TGCGCCAGCAGCCAGGCTTCGTCTCATTTTAACTATGGCTACACCTTC	CASSQASSHFNYGYTF
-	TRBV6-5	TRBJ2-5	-	TGTGCCAGCAGCGGGACAACACATGTCCCAGAGACCCAGTACTTC	CASSGTTHVPETQYF
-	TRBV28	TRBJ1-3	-	TGTGCCAGCAGTTCCGGGTCCATCTCTGGAAACACCATATATTTT	CASSSGSISGNTIYF
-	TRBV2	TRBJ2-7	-	TGTGCCAGCAGTGAAACAAGGGGGATACAAACCTACGAGCAGTACTTC	CASSETRGIQTYEQYF
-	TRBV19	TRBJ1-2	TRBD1	TGTGCCAGTAGTATAGAGGGACAGGGTTTCTACTATGGCTACACCTTC	CASSIEGQGFYYGYTF
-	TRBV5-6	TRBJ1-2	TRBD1	TGTGCCAGCAGCTTGGACGGACAGGGTTATGGCTACACCTTC	CASSLDGQGYGYTF
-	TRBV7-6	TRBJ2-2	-	TGTGCCAGCAGCTTAGCCGAGGGGGCCGGGGAGCTGTTTTTT	CASSLAEGAGELFF
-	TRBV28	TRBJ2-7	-	TGTGCCAGCCAGAGGAGCTACGAGCAGTACTTC	CASQRSYEQYF
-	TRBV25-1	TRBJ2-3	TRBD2	TGTGCCAGCAGTCACTTAGCGGGGCCAGATACGCAGTATTTT	CASSHLAGPDTQYF
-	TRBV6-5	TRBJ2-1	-	TGTGCCAGCAGTCAGGGGGGTGCAATCGGTGAGCAGTTCTTC	CASSQGGAIGEQFF
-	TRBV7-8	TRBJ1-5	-	TGTGCCAGCAGCTCCCGGTGGGGACTAGGGCAGCCCCAGCATTTT	CASSSRWGLGQPQHF
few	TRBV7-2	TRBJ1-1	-	TGTGCCAGCAGCTTAGCCGGGGGATCGAACACTGAAGCTTTCTTT	CASSLAGGSNTEAFF
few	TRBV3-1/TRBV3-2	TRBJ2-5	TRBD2	TGTGCCAGCAGCCAAGGAAAGGGACTAGCGGGGGCACAAGAGACCCAGTACTTC	CASSQGKGLAGAQETQYF
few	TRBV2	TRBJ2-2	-	TGTGCCAGCAGCCCGGAAAGGGGCGCAACCGGGGAGCTGTTTTTT	CASSPERGATGELFF
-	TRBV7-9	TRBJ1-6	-	TGTGCCAGCAGCCAAGACAGGCCCTCCACCGCCATCATGCCCCTCCACTTT	CASSQDRPSTAIMPLHF